This paragraph covers one TCR beta chain sequence. The CDR3 runs to 15 residues. J gave up 5 bases and V 3 bases, and 8 bases lay outside the gene matches. Germline assignment: CDR1 SEHNR and CDR2 FQNEAQ (reference sequence). Each sorted subset replicate got 200 ng genomic DNA, 30,000 or so genomes. The data were produced by immunoSEQ multiplex PCR, yet TCRdb's version contains in-frame clones alone and is incomplete. The sample gives some 2.1 million clones, over 85% of which show up once; 0.85% to 1.2% is in the top ten. This specimen belongs to a study of shared clonotypes between healthy human individuals. Study-level information: A couple of women and a few men aged 18 to 49 made up the donors.

CD8 cells regarded as naive lacked CD45RO, were positively chosen for CCR7, and omitted terminally differentiated effector memory CD45RA+ cells. The sample comprised naive CD8+ T cells sorted from blood. V is TRBV7-9 and J is TRBJ2-7, with 9 nucleotides matching TRBD1. The clonotype comes from a man aged 18-30 years in good health. The CDR3 spells CASSFPGQGVDEQYF. Here the CDR3 DNA reads TGTGCCAGCAGCTTCCCGGGACAGGGAGTCGACGAGCAGTACTTC.